The 27 T cell receptor beta chains given below trace back to one sample, sequenced in a study of cytomegalovirus exposure and HLA in healthy donors. PCR used 60 Vbeta primers and 13 Jbeta primers. Assay used: immunoSEQ multiplex PCR; TCRdb lists only in-frame clones, some missing. The sample lists more than 90,000 clones, over 60% occurring once. Sequencing was performed on PBMCs. These TCRs come from a woman under 30 in good health and CMV-seropositive.

This chain joins TRBV5-1 and TRBJ2-6; TRBD2 might be the D (6 bases). CDR3 size: 15 residues. Trimming removed 4 bases from V and 3 bases from J, with 11 bases in between. Germline CDR1 and CDR2: SGHRS and YFSETQ. In DNA, the CDR3 is TGCGCCAGCAGCCCGTTGGAGGGTGGGGCCAACGTCCTGACTTTC. Its protein product is CASSPLEGGANVLTF.

The chain uses TRBV5-4 and TRBJ1-2; 7 nucleotides align to TRBD1. Trimming at V came to 4 bases and at J to 5 bases, leaving 11 bases not matched to a gene. This CDR3 has 15 residues. Germline V gene data show CDR1 as SGHNT and CDR2 as YYREEE (reference sequence). Here the CDR3 DNA reads TGTGCCAGCAGCACGAGGACAGGTTTTACGTATGGCTACACCTTC. It translates to CASSTRTGFTYGYTF.

This clone was counted a single time. The gene calls are TRBV19 and TRBJ1-5; TRBD1 is a possible D gene (5 bases). This CDR3 comprises 19 residues. V gave up 4 bases and J gave up 0 bases, with 22 bases separating them. Germline CDR1 and CDR2: LNHDA and SQIVND (reference sequence). CDR3 sequence reads: CASSRTPRPGHHSNQPQHF. CDR3 DNA: TGTGCCAGTAGTAGGACCCCTCGCCCCGGACACCATAGCAATCAGCCCCAGCATTTT.

The CDR3 protein is CASRMPGQGANEQFF. CDR3 bases: TGTGCCAGCAGAATGCCGGGACAGGGGGCGAATGAGCAGTTCTTC. The rearrangement links TRBV27 to TRBJ2-1; 12 bases agree with TRBD1. Germline-derived CDR1 and CDR2 are MNHEY and SMNVEV (reference sequence). Unmatched junction bases numbered 7, after V lost 6 bases and J lost 7 bases. This CDR3 spans 15 amino acids.

This clone was seen just once. The chain has TRBV14 and TRBJ1-1, with D possibly TRBD1 on 5 matching bases. V lost 7 bases and J 5 bases, leaving 11 bases between the germline ends. CDR3 length equals 12 residues. Germline-derived CDR1 and CDR2 are SGHDN and FVKESK. DNA of the CDR3: TGTGCCAGCAAAGGTAGGGGAACTGAAGCTTTCTTT. Its protein product is CASKGRGTEAFF.

This chain uses TRBV11-2 with TRBJ1-1; D might be TRBD1 (5 bases). The CDR3 has 17 residues. The germline V gene encodes CDR1 SGHAT and CDR2 FQNNGV. V was pared by 4 bases and J by 0 bases, with 18 bases between. The CDR3 DNA sequence: TGTGCCAGCAGCTGGGGGAGGGGCAGGGATATGAACACTGAAGCTTTCTTT. It translates to CASSWGRGRDMNTEAFF.

The V gene is TRBV7-9, the J gene TRBJ2-1; 10 positions agree with TRBD2. V was clipped by 4 bases and J by 8 bases; unmatched bases: 11. Germline CDR1 SEHNR, CDR2 FQNEAQ (reference sequence). The length of the CDR3 is 16 residues. DNA of the CDR3: TGTGCCAGCAGCTCCGCCTCTAGCGGGAGAACCCATGAGCAGTTCTTC. Amino acid sequence: CASSSASSGRTHEQFF.

The J gene is TRBJ2-3, the V gene TRBV4-1; the match to TRBD2 covers 9 bases. The CDR3 has 18 amino acids. V shed 1 base, J shed 1 base, and the junction held 9 bases outside the gene matches. Germline CDR1 MGHRA, CDR2 YSYEKL. The CDR3 DNA follows: TGCGCCAGCAGCCAAGCCGGCCGCGGGAGGGCCGGCACAGATACGCAGTATTTT. This encodes CASSQAGRGRAGTDTQYF.

V usage is TRBV27 and J usage is TRBJ2-1; the D gene is possibly TRBD1 (6 bases). CDR1 and CDR2 from the germline V gene are MNHEY and SMNVEV (reference sequence). Trimming removed 2 bases at V and 1 base at J, with 9 bases between. The CDR3 totals 15 residues. As DNA, the CDR3 is TGTGCCAGCAGTTTAATACAGGGTTCCTACAATGAGCAGTTCTTC. Translation gives CASSLIQGSYNEQFF.

The chain recombines TRBV28 with TRBJ2-7; D is possibly TRBD2 (5 bases). The CDR3 is made up of 16 amino acids. Germline loops: CDR1 MDHEN, CDR2 SYDVKM. Between the trimmed V and J ends, which lost 6 bases and 0 bases, there was a span of 18 bases. The CDR3 protein is CASSYGLLLSSYEQYF. As DNA, the CDR3 is TGTGCCAGCAGCTACGGACTGTTACTAAGCTCCTACGAGCAGTACTTC.

This clone was found a few times. The chain carries TRBV29-1 and TRBJ2-6, with 12 bases that match TRBD1. The V gene's germline CDR1 is SQVTM and CDR2 ANQGSEA. The CDR3 extends over 17 amino acids. V shed 5 bases and J 4 bases; nucleotides not matched to a gene: 9. The CDR3 loop reads CSVTGTGGAKGANVLTF. The CDR3 DNA sequence: TGCAGCGTTACCGGGACAGGGGGCGCGAAGGGGGCCAACGTCCTGACTTTC. The full variable domain, in which reference TRBV29-1 and TRBJ2-6 provide the parts outside the CDR3, is SAVISQKPSRDICQRGTSLTIQCQVDSQVTMMFWYRQQPGQSLTLIATANQGSEATYESGFVIDKFPISRPNLTFSTLTVSNMSPEDSSIYLCSVTGTGGAKGANVLTFGAGSRLTVL.

This sequence joins TRBV18 and TRBJ2-4, with TRBD1 matching over 9 bases. The junction had 3 bases not matched to a gene; V was cut back by 6 bases and J by 6 bases. The length of the CDR3 is 13 residues. The germline gives CDR1 KGHSH, CDR2 LQKENI. This chain's CDR3 is CASSTGGANIQYF. CDR3 nucleotide sequence: TGTGCCAGCTCTACAGGGGGCGCAAACATTCAGTACTTC.

The chain employs TRBV28 and TRBJ1-1, with D perhaps TRBD1 (5 bases). There are 14 residues in the CDR3. The germline V gene has CDR1 MDHEN and CDR2 SYDVKM. The V gene lost 2 bases and the J gene lost 1 base, with 8 bases spanning the gap. The chain's CDR3 is CASSLPTENTEAFF. Written as DNA, the CDR3 is TGTGCCAGCAGTTTACCGACAGAGAACACTGAAGCTTTCTTT.

The chain links TRBV11-3 to TRBJ1-2; 8 nucleotides match TRBD1. CDR3 length equals 12 residues. Unmatched junction bases numbered 7, after V lost 10 bases and J lost 6 bases. Germline CDR1 is SGHNT and CDR2 is YENEEA. In nucleotides, the CDR3 is TGTGCCACGGCTGGCAGGGGGCATGGCTACACCTTC. As protein: CATAGRGHGYTF.

The V call is TRBV6-1, the J call TRBJ2-5; D remains ambiguous. This CDR3 comprises 10 residues. Trimming took 10 bases from V and 4 from J, leaving 7 bases between them. Germline V gives CDR1 MNHNS, CDR2 SASEGT. CDR3 in amino acids: CATLRETQYF. The CDR3 DNA reads as TGTGCCACTCTGCGAGAGACCCAGTACTTC.

This chain joins TRBV5-6 and TRBJ2-7; TRBD1 matches at 7 bases. The CDR3 has 14 amino acids. The V segment lost 0 bases and the J segment 4 bases; nucleotides outside the gene matches: 4. CDR1 is SGHDT, CDR2 YYEEEE, per germline. The CDR3 is CASSLAGTDYEQYF. As DNA, the CDR3 is TGTGCCAGCAGCTTGGCCGGGACAGATTACGAGCAGTACTTC.

This chain joins TRBV11-3 and TRBJ2-2; TRBD1 aligns across 10 bases. CDR1 and CDR2 from the germline V gene are SGHNT and YENEEA. V shed 0 bases, J shed 5 bases, and the junction held 15 bases outside the gene matches. The CDR3 is 20 residues long. CDR3 nucleotides: TGTGCCAGCAGCTTAGATGGGGCCGAAGAGATGGGACAGGGGACCGGGGAGCTGTTTTTT. This encodes CASSLDGAEEMGQGTGELFF.

This clone showed up just once. The rearrangement links TRBV9 to TRBJ2-1; TRBD2 might be the D (6 bases). Looked up from germline, CDR1 is SGDLS and CDR2 is YYNGEE. This CDR3 is built from 15 residues. V was clipped by 0 bases and J by 2 bases, with 9 bases between them. The CDR3 coding sequence is TGTGCCAGCAGCGTAGGCGGGGCAACCTACAATGAGCAGTTCTTC. Protein sequence: CASSVGGATYNEQFF.

The chain uses TRBV6-5 and TRBJ1-5, with D possibly TRBD1 on 5 matching bases. The V end lost 2 bases, the J end lost 4 bases, and 9 bases lay between the germline ends. The CDR3 extends over 14 amino acids. Germline assignment: CDR1 MNHEY and CDR2 SVGAGI. CDR3 region: CASSYGQGNQPQHF. Written as DNA, the CDR3 is TGTGCCAGCAGTTACGGGCAGGGTAATCAGCCCCAGCATTTT.

This rearrangement joins TRBV27 to TRBJ2-7, with 8 bases identical to TRBD2. The CDR3 is 14 amino acids. V shed 5 bases and J 2 bases; nucleotides not matched to a gene: 5. The germline CDR1 and CDR2 sequences are MNHEY and SMNVEV (reference sequence). The CDR3 sequence: CASSPGLEPYEQYF. CDR3 sequence (DNA): TGTGCCAGCAGTCCGGGACTAGAACCCTACGAGCAGTACTTC.

CDR3 amino acids: CASSGTSGGSPIDTDTQYF. CDR3 DNA sequence: TGTGCCAGCAGCGGAACTAGCGGGGGTAGTCCTATCGACACAGATACGCAGTATTTT. The chain recombines TRBV9 with TRBJ2-3, with 11 bases that match TRBD2. The CDR3 spans 19 residues. V gave up 3 bases and J gave up 2 bases; unmatched junction bases: 14. Per the germline V gene, CDR1 is SGDLS and CDR2 is YYNGEE.

This clone appeared many times. The chain links TRBV6-6 to TRBJ1-2, with 7 bases matching TRBD1. This CDR3 is built from 14 residues. With V trimmed by 2 bases and J by 4 bases, 4 bases remained unmatched. Germline V gene lookup returns CDR1 MNHNY and CDR2 SVGAGI (reference sequence). The chain's CDR3 is CASSYLGDSYGYTF. CDR3 in DNA: TGTGCCAGCAGTTACCTCGGGGACAGCTATGGCTACACCTTC.

The V and J genes are TRBV5-1 and TRBJ2-1; 11 bases are shared with TRBD2. Trimming at V came to 5 bases and at J to 4 bases, leaving 5 bases not matched to a gene. The length of the CDR3 is 15 residues. The germline CDR1 and CDR2 sequences are SGHRS and YFSETQ. The CDR3 bases are TGCGCCAGCAGAGTGGGACTAGCGGATTACAATGAGCAGTTCTTC. Residues: CASRVGLADYNEQFF.

The chain links TRBV9 to TRBJ2-4, with a weak D call TRBD2 (5 bases). The CDR3 is made up of 15 amino acids. Germline lookup yields CDR1 SGDLS and CDR2 YYNGEE. V was clipped by 0 bases and J by 6 bases, with 13 bases between them. The CDR3 protein is CASSVAGSAGNIQYF. CDR3 nucleotides: TGTGCCAGCAGCGTAGCGGGGAGTGCTGGAAACATTCAGTACTTC.

The rearrangement uses TRBV27 and TRBJ1-2, with TRBD1 identical over 11 bases. The CDR3 is 16 amino acids. V lost 5 bases to trimming and J lost 7 bases; unmatched junction nucleotides: 12. Germline V gene sequence: CDR1 MNHEY, CDR2 SMNVEV (reference sequence). As DNA, the CDR3 is TGTGCCAGCAGTCCCCTCCCCGGACAGGGGGCGGTTGGCTACACCTTC. Translating gives CASSPLPGQGAVGYTF.

V usage is TRBV7-9 and J usage is TRBJ1-4, with TRBD1 identical over 11 bases. Germline V gives CDR1 SEHNR, CDR2 FQNEAQ (reference sequence). After removal of 1 base from V and 3 bases from J, the junction contained 7 bases not matched to a gene. The CDR3 totals 18 residues. Here the CDR3 DNA reads TGTGCCAGCAGCTTAGTAGCGGACAGGGGGCGCGCTAATGAAAAACTGTTTTTT. This translates into CASSLVADRGRANEKLFF.

This chain links TRBV25-1 with TRBJ2-7, with 8 bases that match TRBD1. Losses at the gene ends were 4 bases for V and 6 bases for J; bases not matched to a gene: 2. Germline loops: CDR1 MGHDK, CDR2 SYGVNS. The CDR3 extends over 12 amino acids. DNA of the CDR3: TGTGCCAGCAGTGCTGGACAGGGCGAGCAGTACTTC. This translates into CASSAGQGEQYF.